The rows below give T cell receptor beta chains drawn from one sample of a study of T-cell memory formation after mild COVID-19. TCRdb reanalysed the 5' RACE reads using MiXCR and keeps one entry per CDR3 protein. The table records a few hundred thousand distinct CDR3 sequences, under 25% of them present only once. The sequenced material came from PBMCs or a T cell subset sorted from them (not recorded which). All receptors derive from an adult woman who had mild COVID-19 (a few samples of this study predate the infection). Cell type and time point are not known. CDR3s include the opening cysteine and the closing phenylalanine or tryptophan. A D gene is named only where the DNA matches it firmly. A clone size is listed for some rows: how often the clone was seen (once, few, many), or a class if it is expanded.

>NA|TRBJ1-4|TRBV6-6|NA
TGTGCCAGCACCTACTCGTCGGACGGGGATGAAAAACTGTTTTTT
CASTYSSDGDEKLFF
>NA|TRBJ1-1|TRBV4-1|TRBD1
TGCGCCAGCAGCCAACGCGGGACAGCCCTTCGTACTGAAGCTTTCTTT
CASSQRGTALRTEAFF
>NA|TRBJ2-7|TRBV5-1|NA
TGCGCCAGCGGGATTGGCCTTGGGACCTACGAGCAGTACTTC
CASGIGLGTYEQYF
>NA|TRBJ2-1|TRBV2|NA
TGTGCCAGCAGATCAGCCGGGGCGCTTGAGACCAATGAGCAGTTCTTC
CASRSAGALETNEQFF
>NA|TRBJ2-7|TRBV3-1|NA
TGTGCCAGCAGCAGACCGGGACAAGCCTACGAGCAGTACTTC
CASSRPGQAYEQYF
>few|TRBJ2-6|TRBV20-1|NA
TGCAGTGCTGCCTCCCCGGGGGCCAACGTCCTGACTTTC
CSAASPGANVLTF
>NA|TRBJ2-1|TRBV6-2/TRBV6-3|NA
TGTGCCAGCAGTTTTTCCTCACCCGGGACCAGATACAATGAGCAGTTCTTC
CASSFSSPGTRYNEQFF
>few|TRBJ2-5|TRBV9|TRBD2
TGTGCCAGCAGCGTAGCGGGACTACAAGAGACCCAGTACTTC
CASSVAGLQETQYF
>few|TRBJ2-7|TRBV20-1|NA
TGCAGTGCTCCACTGGGCCCCATAGGCGAGCAGTACTTC
CSAPLGPIGEQYF
>NA|TRBJ2-2|TRBV12-3/TRBV12-4|NA
TGTGCCAGCAGTTACGGTTTAGTCTTGAGTATCTCGAACACCGGGGAGCTGTTTTTT
CASSYGLVLSISNTGELFF
>few|TRBJ2-4|TRBV5-1|NA
TGCGCCAGCAGCAGGGGCGGGGTGGGCAGCAAAAACATTCAGTACTTC
CASSRGGVGSKNIQYF
>NA|TRBJ2-1|TRBV3-1|NA
TGTGCCAGCAGCCAAGAAGTGAGATACAATGAGCAGTTCTTC
CASSQEVRYNEQFF
>few|TRBJ1-2|TRBV4-2|TRBD1
TGTGCCAGCAGCCCCTATACACGGACAGGGGGTTTAGGTGGCTACACCTTC
CASSPYTRTGGLGGYTF
>NA|TRBJ2-1|TRBV27|TRBD2
TGTGCCAGCAGAGCGCGACTAGCGACCTACAATGAGCAGTTCTTC
CASRARLATYNEQFF
>few|TRBJ2-4|TRBV21-1|NA
TGTGCCAGCAGCAAAGCGCTGAGAAAGGGACTAGGGAACATTCAGTACTTC
CASSKALRKGLGNIQYF
>NA|TRBJ2-4|TRBV12-3/TRBV12-4|TRBD1
TGTGCCAGCAGTCTTCAGGGGGCAGGAAACATTCAGTACTTC
CASSLQGAGNIQYF
>NA|TRBJ1-2|TRBV6-5|NA
TGTGCCAGCAGTTACGATGGGGCCACCGCTCTCTATGGCTACACCTTC
CASSYDGATALYGYTF
>few|TRBJ2-5|TRBV9|NA
TGTGCCAGCAGCCCCCGTGGGGTCCAAGAGACCCAGTACTTC
CASSPRGVQETQYF
>few|TRBJ1-1|TRBV5-1|TRBD1
TGCGCCAGCAGCTTGGAGGGACAGGGAGAGGACACTGAAGCTTTCTTT
CASSLEGQGEDTEAFF
>few|TRBJ2-7|TRBV9|NA
TGTGCCAGCAGCGCCTTACCGGGACACTGGGACGAGCAGTACTTC
CASSALPGHWDEQYF
>NA|TRBJ1-5|TRBV6-5|NA
TGTGCCAGCAGTTACTCGAAGGGCAATCAGCCCCAGCATTTT
CASSYSKGNQPQHF
>few|TRBJ2-1|TRBV9|TRBD2
TGTGCCAGCGGCAAACTAGCGGGAGATAACAATGAGCAGTTCTTC
CASGKLAGDNNEQFF
>NA|TRBJ2-3|TRBV7-9|NA
TGTGCCAGCAGCCCTCCCCCGGCTAGCAGTTACACAGATACGCAGTATTTT
CASSPPPASSYTDTQYF
>NA|TRBJ1-2|TRBV19|NA
TGTGCCAGTAGTCTAGGGGTCTTCAATGGCTACACCTTC
CASSLGVFNGYTF
>once|TRBJ2-1|TRBV7-2|TRBD2
TGTGCCAGCAGCTTAGGTCGACTAGCGGGAAAAGGGTTCTTC
CASSLGRLAGKGFF
>NA|TRBJ2-7|TRBV29-1|TRBD2
TGCAGCGTTTCCCCGGGACTAGCGGCAACCTACGAGCAGTACTTC
CSVSPGLAATYEQYF
>many|TRBJ2-1|TRBV7-6|TRBD2
TGTGCCAGCAGCCCCAGGACTAGCGGGGGGAATGAGCAGTTCTTC
CASSPRTSGGNEQFF
>many|TRBJ2-7|TRBV24-1|NA
TGTGCCACCAGTGATCCGAGGGGGAACGACGAGCAGTACTTC
CATSDPRGNDEQYF
>few|TRBJ2-3|TRBV25-1|NA
TGTGCCAGCAGCCGCCACCTCACACCAGATACGCAGTATTTT
CASSRHLTPDTQYF
>NA|TRBJ2-3|TRBV11-2|TRBD2
TGTGCCAGCAGCCCTCCCGGGGGGGGCACAGATACGCAGTATTTT
CASSPPGGGTDTQYF
>few|TRBJ1-4|TRBV5-1|NA
TGCGCCAGCAGCCCGGAAGGACGGATGGAAAAACTGTTTTTT
CASSPEGRMEKLFF
>few|TRBJ2-5|TRBV5-1|NA
TGCGCCAGCAGCTTGAGCAGGGGCGCTAGGGAGACCCAGTACTTC
CASSLSRGARETQYF
>NA|TRBJ2-4|TRBV6-1|NA
TGTGCCAGCAGTACCGGGACACCAAACATTCAGTACTTC
CASSTGTPNIQYF
>NA|TRBJ1-1|TRBV29-1|NA
TGCAGCGTTGGGGAAGGGCACACTGAAGCTTTCTTT
CSVGEGHTEAFF
>NA|TRBJ2-1|TRBV6-2/TRBV6-3|TRBD1
TGTGCCAGCAGTTACCCTGGGACAGGCGGCAATGAGCAGTTCTTC
CASSYPGTGGNEQFF
>NA|TRBJ1-1|TRBV5-1|TRBD1
TGCGCCAGCAGCTCGGACAGGGGGCTTGGGGATGAAGCTTTCTTT
CASSSDRGLGDEAFF
>few|TRBJ2-3|TRBV12-3/TRBV12-4|NA
TGTGCCAGCAGTTTTCCCATCGAGGCAGATACGCAGTATTTT
CASSFPIEADTQYF
>few|TRBJ2-3|TRBV24-1|TRBD2
TGTGCCACCAGTGTCGCGGGACTAGCGGGGGCCACAGATACGCAGTATTTT
CATSVAGLAGATDTQYF
>few|TRBJ1-1|TRBV24-1|NA
TGTGCCACCAGTGACTCATCCAGGGGGAACACTGAAGCTTTCTTT
CATSDSSRGNTEAFF
>few|TRBJ2-1|TRBV6-5|NA
TGTGCCAGCAGGACGACACACAATGAGCAGTTCTTC
CASRTTHNEQFF
>few|TRBJ1-5|TRBV5-1|NA
TGCGCCAGCAGTCTCCTAGCCCGGGGTTCCACCGGGAGCAATCAGCCCCAGCATTTT
CASSLLARGSTGSNQPQHF
>NA|TRBJ2-1|TRBV7-8|NA
TGTGCCAGCAGCCTTATAGCGAGTCAAGGCAGCAATGAGCAGTTCTTC
CASSLIASQGSNEQFF
>few|TRBJ2-2|TRBV18|NA
TGTGCCAGCTCACCTCGGCAGGGAACACCCGGGGAGCTGTTTTTT
CASSPRQGTPGELFF
>few|TRBJ2-3|TRBV23-1|NA
TGCGCCAGCAGTCCCACCACGGGAACGAAGGCAGATACGCAGTATTTT
CASSPTTGTKADTQYF
>NA|TRBJ2-3|TRBV7-2|TRBD2
TGTGCCAGCAGTCAACAAACGGGACTATACACAGATACGCAGTATTTT
CASSQQTGLYTDTQYF
>NA|TRBJ1-5|TRBV27|TRBD1
TGTGCCAGCAGTCCACTACAGGGGGCTTATAGCAATCAGCCCCAGCATTTT
CASSPLQGAYSNQPQHF
>NA|TRBJ2-7|TRBV24-1|TRBD1
TGTGCCACCAGTGACCCCGGGACAGGGAAATTCGGCGAGCAGTACTTC
CATSDPGTGKFGEQYF
>NA|TRBJ2-7|TRBV11-2|NA
TGTGCCAGCAGCAATAGAGAGGGGCCAGGGACCTACGAGCAGTACTTC
CASSNREGPGTYEQYF
>NA|TRBJ2-1|TRBV7-6|NA
TGTGCCAGCAGCCCCACGGAGGGGGGGTACAATGAGCAGTTCTTC
CASSPTEGGYNEQFF
>NA|TRBJ1-1|TRBV3-1|TRBD1
TGTGCCAGCAGCCATACCGGGACAGGGAATACTGAAGCTTTCTTT
CASSHTGTGNTEAFF
>NA|TRBJ1-1|TRBV6-6|NA
TGTGCCAGCAGTTACCCCCCGTTGGCAGAAAACACTGAAGCTTTCTTT
CASSYPPLAENTEAFF
>few|TRBJ1-4|TRBV5-1|TRBD1
TGCGCCAGCAGCAGATACAGGGGTTCGCAGGAAAAACTGTTTTTT
CASSRYRGSQEKLFF
>medium-sized|TRBJ2-5|TRBV20-1|NA
TGCAGTGCTAGAGTCGTAGGGGCGGTTGCGGAGACCCAGTACTTC
CSARVVGAVAETQYF
>NA|TRBJ2-5|TRBV23-1|NA
TGCGCCAGCTGGGGGGGGGACAGTGAAGAGACCCAGTACTTC
CASWGGDSEETQYF